The 22 T cell receptor beta chains listed next were all sequenced from one sample in a study of shared clonotypes between healthy human individuals. Libraries were prepared by immunoSEQ multiplex PCR; TCRdb keeps only in-frame clonotypes and omits some of them. Of about a million clones listed, about three quarters were seen once; the top ten hold about 1.5%. Sequenced: memory CD4+ T cells sorted from blood. Subset specified: CD45RA-negative fraction. Receptors were obtained from a man younger than 35 in good health.

This clone is a singleton in its sample. This chain links TRBV10-3 with TRBJ1-2; a weak D match, TRBD1 (6 bases). Germline V gene sequence: CDR1 ENHRY, CDR2 SYGVKD. The ends were cut back, 10 bases at V and 2 bases at J, with 20 bases in the middle. This CDR3 spans 15 amino acids. Here the CDR3 DNA reads TGTGCCACCTTCAGGGGCAGCCTACAAAACTATGGCTACACCTTC. Encoded protein: CATFRGSLQNYGYTF.

Remarks on this clone: Other DNA sequences in the sample encode the same CDR3. This sequence joins TRBV5-1 and TRBJ2-3, with D maybe TRBD2 (5 bases). The CDR3 covers 15 residues. Germline values: CDR1 SGHRS, CDR2 YFSETQ. V lost 0 bases to trimming and J lost 1 base, with 9 bases between them. The CDR3 loop reads CASSLGSGGTDTQYF. CDR3 sequence (DNA): TGCGCCAGCAGCTTGGGGTCCGGGGGCACAGATACGCAGTATTTT.

This chain connects TRBV18 to TRBJ2-3; no definite D call. Germline V gene lookup returns CDR1 KGHSH and CDR2 LQKENI. Trimming removed 0 bases from V and 2 bases from J, with 9 bases in between. The CDR3 consists of 15 residues. In DNA form, the CDR3 reads TGTGCCAGCTCACCACCCCAACTATCCACAGATACGCAGTATTTT. It is translated as CASSPPQLSTDTQYF.

The V call is TRBV7-2, the J call TRBJ1-2; 9 bases align to TRBD1. Germline loops: CDR1 SGHTA, CDR2 FQGNSA. The CDR3 contains 17 residues. J gave up 2 bases and V 2 bases, and 9 bases lay outside the gene matches. The CDR3 sequence is CASSLSSSGTGNYGYTF. CDR3 in DNA: TGTGCCAGCAGCTTATCCTCCTCCGGGACAGGGAACTATGGCTACACCTTC.

The chain couples TRBV6-1 to TRBJ1-5, with 7 bases fitting TRBD1. Germline trimming cut 8 bases from V and 9 bases from J; bases unmatched to any gene: 16. Germline-derived CDR1 and CDR2 are MNHNS and SASEGT. CDR3 length: 15 residues. CDR3 residues: CASQEQGTSPGPQHF. The DNA for the CDR3 is TGTGCCAGCCAAGAACAGGGGACCTCTCCAGGGCCCCAGCATTTT.

This clone was found a few times. The CDR3 is CASTAGYNEQFF. CDR3 DNA: TGTGCCAGCACAGCAGGCTACAATGAGCAGTTCTTC. The chain joins TRBV28 to TRBJ2-1; D is ambiguous. V lost 7 bases and J 3 bases, leaving 7 bases between the germline ends. The CDR3 is 12 residues long. Germline CDR1 reads MDHEN; CDR2 reads SYDVKM.

This rearrangement joins TRBV28 to TRBJ1-1; the D gene is possibly TRBD1 (5 bases). The V end was cut by 3 bases, the J end by 4 bases, with 9 bases between. The CDR3 loop spans 13 amino acids. Germline V CDR1 and CDR2: MDHEN, SYDVKM. For the CDR3, the DNA is TGTGCCAGCAGTTTTACAGGCGGCACTGAAGCTTTCTTT. Translating gives CASSFTGGTEAFF.

V is TRBV15 and J is TRBJ1-1; D is undetermined. V dropped 0 bases and J dropped 11 bases, with 10 bases sitting between them. The CDR3 totals 12 residues. Per the germline V gene, CDR1 is LNHNV and CDR2 is YYDKDF (reference sequence). CDR3 amino acids: CATSRDGEAAFF. DNA for the CDR3: TGTGCCACCAGCAGAGATGGGGAGGCGGCTTTCTTT.

The chain carries TRBV10-2 and TRBJ2-5; 8 positions match TRBD1. The germline V gene has CDR1 WSHSY and CDR2 SAAADI. The CDR3 has 15 amino acids. J lost 5 bases, V lost 6 bases, and 11 bases had no gene match. CDR3 coding DNA: TGCGCCAGCAGACCGGACAGGGTTGGTTCGGAGACCCAGTACTTC. Its translation is CASRPDRVGSETQYF.

This clone was picked up one time. The chain employs TRBV27 and TRBJ1-2, with a weak D call TRBD1 (5 bases). The CDR3 extends over 16 amino acids. Trimming removed 2 bases from V and 8 bases from J, with 21 bases in between. Germline V gene sequence: CDR1 MNHEY, CDR2 SMNVEV (reference sequence). CDR3 in amino acids: CASSLGNSRGVGGYTF. The CDR3 region has the DNA TGTGCCAGCAGTTTAGGCAACTCGAGAGGGGTGGGGGGCTACACCTTC.

V and J are TRBV7-2 and TRBJ2-7; D gene unclear. Germline values: CDR1 SGHTA, CDR2 FQGNSA. The CDR3 spans 13 residues. The V and J ends lost 1 base and 4 bases respectively, with 8 bases between them. The CDR3 DNA reads as TGTGCCAGCAGCTTAGATGCGTGGTACGAGCAGTACTTC. Protein sequence: CASSLDAWYEQYF.

V is TRBV2 and J is TRBJ1-6; unclear D gene. Germline V gene sequence: CDR1 SNHLY, CDR2 FYNNEI. CDR3 length: 15 amino acids. The germline V and J ends were trimmed by 6 bases and 0 bases, with 9 bases remaining between them. Written as DNA, the CDR3 is TGTGCCAGCAGGGACCCTAGCTCCTATAATTCACCCCTCCACTTT. Its protein product is CASRDPSSYNSPLHF.

This clone was recorded a few times. Other DNA sequences from this sample encode an identical CDR3 as well. The chain uses TRBV5-5 and TRBJ1-5, with D possibly matching TRBD1 (6 bases). V was pared by 1 base and J by 5 bases, with 10 bases between. Per the germline V gene, CDR1 is SGHKS and CDR2 is YYEKEE (reference sequence). The CDR3 sequence is 14 residues long. CDR3 sequence: CASSLLRGDQPQHF. CDR3 in DNA: TGTGCCAGCAGCTTGTTAAGGGGGGATCAGCCCCAGCATTTT.

Comment on this clone: This CDR3 is also generated by other DNA sequences in the sample. The chain combines TRBV27 with TRBJ2-7, with D tentatively TRBD1 or TRBD2 (5 bases each). CDR3 size: 14 residues. Deletions cut 8 bases from V and 3 bases from J, with 17 bases between. In germline, CDR1 is MNHEY, CDR2 SMNVEV (reference sequence). Here the CDR3 reads CASSRTGGGYEQYF. DNA for the CDR3: TGTGCCAGCTCCCGGACTGGGGGTGGCTACGAGCAGTACTTC.

CDR3 sequence reads: CASSSILYSNQPQHF. The CDR3 coding sequence is TGTGCCAGCAGTTCGATCCTTTATAGCAATCAGCCCCAGCATTTT. The rearrangement uses TRBV27 and TRBJ1-5, with unresolved D. This CDR3 is 15 amino acids long. Deletions cut 4 bases from V and 0 bases from J, with 10 bases between. Germline values: CDR1 MNHEY, CDR2 SMNVEV (reference sequence).

As for this clone: Other DNA sequences in the sample encode the same CDR3. V is TRBV7-2 and J is TRBJ2-3; D uncertain. Trimming shortened V by 3 bases and J by 0 bases, and 7 bases separated the two germline ends. Germline-derived CDR1 and CDR2 are SGHTA and FQGNSA. The CDR3 consists of 14 residues. CDR3: CASSFGPSTDTQYF. As DNA, the CDR3 is TGTGCCAGCAGCTTCGGACCTAGCACAGATACGCAGTATTTT.

The CDR3 sequence: CASSLSHSGANVLTF. CDR3 bases: TGTGCCAGCTCACTTAGCCACTCTGGGGCCAACGTCCTGACTTTC. The chain carries TRBV18 and TRBJ2-6; D remains ambiguous. The CDR3 has 15 residues. Germline lookup yields CDR1 KGHSH and CDR2 LQKENI. The germline V and J ends were trimmed by 4 bases and 0 bases, with 7 bases remaining between them.

V usage is TRBV2 and J usage is TRBJ2-1; D not certain. The CDR3 contains 11 residues. Deletions cut 8 bases from V and 6 bases from J, with 8 bases between. Per germline, CDR1 SNHLY and CDR2 FYNNEI. CDR3 residues: CASYLANEQFF. The CDR3 nucleotides are TGTGCCAGCTACTTAGCCAATGAGCAGTTCTTC. Together with reference TRBV2 and TRBJ2-1, the CDR3 gives the full variable domain: EPEVTQTPSHQVTQMGQEVILRCVPISNHLYFYWYRQILGQKVEFLVSFYNNEISEKSEIFDDQFSVERPDGSNFTLKIRSTKLEDSAMYFCASYLANEQFFGPGTRLTVL.

This chain joins TRBV2 and TRBJ2-5; no clear D. Germline loops: CDR1 SNHLY, CDR2 FYNNEI. Trimming removed 4 bases at V and 7 bases at J, with 7 bases between. The CDR3 is 11 amino acids. CDR3 sequence reads: CASSVSWTQYF. The CDR3 nucleotides are TGTGCCAGCAGTGTGTCGTGGACCCAGTACTTC.

Note on this clone: The same CDR3 can be traced to other DNA sequences in this sample. The chain couples TRBV30 to TRBJ2-7; D is perhaps TRBD1 (5 bases). The germline gives CDR1 GTSNPN, CDR2 SVGIG (reference sequence). The CDR3 is made up of 12 amino acids. Trimming pared 2 bases from V and 6 bases from J, leaving 11 bases between. CDR3 nucleotides: TGTGCCTGGAGTCCCCAGGGTTTCGAGCAGTACTTC. Translated: CAWSPQGFEQYF.

The rearrangement uses TRBV19 and TRBJ2-2; TRBD1 matches at 7 bases. Per the germline V gene, CDR1 is LNHDA and CDR2 is SQIVND (reference sequence). The CDR3 totals 16 residues. With 3 bases clipped from V and 0 bases from J, the junction kept 4 bases outside the gene matches. The CDR3 sequence: CASSIPQGANTGELFF. As DNA, the CDR3 is TGTGCCAGTAGTATCCCCCAGGGGGCGAACACCGGGGAGCTGTTTTTT.

The chain employs TRBV18 and TRBJ1-4; TRBD1 is a possible D gene (6 bases). Per the germline V gene, CDR1 is KGHSH and CDR2 is LQKENI. The CDR3 has 17 amino acids. Trimming cost V 4 bases and J 2 bases, with 17 bases left between them. CDR3 amino acids: CASSLSQGGGTNEKLFF. CDR3 in DNA: TGTGCCAGCTCACTTTCACAGGGTGGTGGTACTAATGAAAAACTGTTTTTT. The variable domain in full, completed from reference TRBV18 and TRBJ1-4, reads NAGVMQNPRHLVRRRGQEARLRCSPMKGHSHVYWYRQLPEEGLKFMVYLQKENIIDESGMPKERFSAEFPKEGPSILRIQQVVRGDSAAYFCASSLSQGGGTNEKLFFGSGTQLSVL.